Below are 26 T cell receptor beta chains sequenced from a single sample in a study of T cells in localized non-small cell lung cancer. Using immunoSEQ multiplex PCR, the repertoire was profiled, and TCRdb retains in-frame clones only, with some absent. The sample has under 40,000 clones, roughly four fifths seen once. Sequenced here: peripheral blood, sampled before any cancer treatment. The receptors come from a male donor aged 60 or over with stage III squamous cell lung carcinoma.

This clone has only one observation. V usage is TRBV5-1 and J usage is TRBJ2-1, with no clear D. Trimming took off 5 bases at V and 0 bases at J, with 15 bases between the two ends. The germline gives CDR1 SGHRS, CDR2 YFSETQ. The CDR3 has 16 amino acids. CDR3 DNA: TGCGCCAGCAGACCACGGACGGAGAGCTCCTACAATGAGCAGTTCTTC. It encodes CASRPRTESSYNEQFF. The whole variable domain, remainder taken from reference TRBV5-1 and TRBJ2-1, is KAGVTQTPRYLIKTRGQQVTLSCSPISGHRSVSWYQQTPGQGLQFLFEYFSETQRNKGNFPGRFSGRQFSNSRSEMNVSTLELGDSALYLCASRPRTESSYNEQFFGPGTRLTVL.

This chain uses TRBV19 with TRBJ1-2; TRBD1 might be the D (6 bases). Germline CDR1 reads LNHDA; CDR2 reads SQIVND (reference sequence). V was cut by 4 bases and J by 2 bases, with 14 bases left in between. The CDR3 contains 15 residues. This CDR3 reads CASSTQTTGNYGYTF. CDR3 coding DNA: TGTGCCAGTAGTACTCAAACGACAGGAAACTATGGCTACACCTTC.

The V and J genes are TRBV4-1 and TRBJ2-5, with TRBD1 as a possible D gene (5 bases). Trimming removed 1 base from V and 2 bases from J, with 8 bases in between. Germline V CDR1 and CDR2: MGHRA, YSYEKL. The CDR3 has 14 amino acids. The CDR3 DNA sequence: TGCGCCAGCAGCCAAGGGGGCCTGCAAGAGACCCAGTACTTC. This sequence encodes CASSQGGLQETQYF.

The genes are TRBV6-1 and TRBJ1-5; a weak D match, TRBD1 (5 bases). Germline V gene lookup returns CDR1 MNHNS and CDR2 SASEGT. V was shortened by 0 bases and J by 3 bases, with 9 bases between the two germline ends. The CDR3 totals 15 residues. The CDR3 protein is CASSEAIRVNQPQHF. In DNA form, the CDR3 reads TGTGCCAGCAGTGAAGCGATCAGGGTCAATCAGCCCCAGCATTTT.

The rearrangement links TRBV19 to TRBJ2-2; a possible D gene is TRBD1 (6 bases). This CDR3 contains 15 residues. Per the germline V gene, CDR1 is LNHDA and CDR2 is SQIVND (reference sequence). Trimming removed 9 bases at V and 0 bases at J, with 14 bases between. CDR3 DNA: TGTGCCAGCCGCGACAGGACCACGAACACCGGGGAGCTGTTTTTT. As protein: CASRDRTTNTGELFF.

This clone has just a few counts. CDR3 sequence reads: CASSSIRTGDNYGYTF. The DNA for the CDR3 is TGTGCCAGTAGTTCAATTCGGACAGGGGATAACTATGGCTACACCTTC. The chain couples TRBV19 to TRBJ1-2; 9 bases match TRBD1. V trimming: 5 bases; J trimming: 1 base; junction bases outside the gene matches: 8. Germline V gives CDR1 LNHDA, CDR2 SQIVND (reference sequence). CDR3 length: 16 residues.

The V call is TRBV5-4, the J call TRBJ1-2, with a weak D call TRBD1 (5 bases). Deletions cut 2 bases from V and 2 bases from J, with 7 bases between. Germline V lookup: CDR1 SGHNT, CDR2 YYREEE (reference sequence). This CDR3 comprises 13 residues. CDR3 sequence reads: CASSFPGNYGYTF. CDR3 sequence (DNA): TGTGCCAGCAGCTTTCCAGGGAACTATGGCTACACCTTC.

The V call is TRBV11-2, the J call TRBJ2-2; perhaps TRBD1 as D (6 bases). The V end was cut by 1 base, the J end by 3 bases, with 9 bases between. This CDR3 has 15 amino acids. Germline CDR1 SGHAT, CDR2 FQNNGV. The CDR3 loop reads CASSLGGQYTGELFF. The CDR3 nucleotides are TGTGCCAGCAGCTTAGGCGGACAGTACACCGGGGAGCTGTTTTTT.

The chain is built from TRBV5-4 and TRBJ2-5; D may be TRBD2 (6 bases). The germline V and J ends were trimmed by 1 base and 1 base, with 14 bases remaining between them. Germline CDR1 reads SGHNT; CDR2 reads YYREEE (reference sequence). There are 16 residues in the CDR3. DNA for the CDR3: TGTGCCAGCAGCTTGCGACTAGGCGAGCTCCAAGAGACCCAGTACTTC. This translates into CASSLRLGELQETQYF.

This clone was found a few times. The chain is built from TRBV7-2 and TRBJ1-4; possible D gene TRBD1, 5 bases. Between the trimmed V and J ends, which lost 1 base and 8 bases, there was a span of 20 bases. Germline V gene sequence: CDR1 SGHTA, CDR2 FQGNSA. The CDR3 is made up of 17 amino acids. The CDR3 DNA sequence: TGTGCCAGCAGCTTAGGCATCGGGGCGACGGTGGTAGAAAAACTGTTTTTT. It yields the protein CASSLGIGATVVEKLFF.

The chain recombines TRBV29-1 with TRBJ2-1; D not certain. Germline CDR1 and CDR2: SQVTM and ANQGSEA. The CDR3 has 12 residues. With 5 bases removed from V and 0 bases from J, the gap between germline ends came to 5 bases. DNA of the CDR3: TGCAGCGTTAAGAGCTCCTACAATGAGCAGTTCTTC. Translating it yields CSVKSSYNEQFF.

V gene TRBV18 combines with J gene TRBJ2-3, with D unresolved. Trimming removed 2 bases at V and 0 bases at J, with 12 bases between. Germline values: CDR1 KGHSH, CDR2 LQKENI. The CDR3 runs 16 residues. The CDR3 DNA reads as TGTGCCAGCTCACCAGGGCCAGGAACTAGCACAGATACGCAGTATTTT. Protein: CASSPGPGTSTDTQYF.

The chain recombines TRBV2 with TRBJ2-4; D might be TRBD1 (7 bases). V lost 3 bases, J lost 3 bases, and 12 bases lay in between. CDR3 size: 15 residues. Germline V gene lookup returns CDR1 SNHLY and CDR2 FYNNEI. CDR3 in amino acids: CASSEEGAVKNIQYF. The CDR3 nucleotides are TGTGCCAGCAGTGAGGAGGGGGCGGTCAAAAACATTCAGTACTTC.

The chain uses TRBV30 and TRBJ1-1; possibly TRBD1 for D (5 bases). The CDR3 has 12 amino acids. The germline gives CDR1 GTSNPN, CDR2 SVGIG (reference sequence). The V end was cut by 2 bases, the J end by 5 bases, with 9 bases between. The CDR3, as DNA: TGTGCCTGGAGTAAGGGGAGAACTGAAGCTTTCTTT. This translates into CAWSKGRTEAFF.

The chain recombines TRBV6-1 with TRBJ2-5; D is ambiguous. Trimming pared 6 bases from V and 5 bases from J, leaving 13 bases between. CDR3 length equals 13 residues. Per the germline V gene, CDR1 is MNHNS and CDR2 is SASEGT. The CDR3 bases are TGTGCCAGCAGACCGGGTCCTCGGGAGACCCAGTACTTC. Translating it yields CASRPGPRETQYF.

This clone was found a few times. The rearrangement uses TRBV30 and TRBJ2-5, with D possibly being TRBD2 (6 bases). V was trimmed by 4 bases and J by 4 bases, leaving 16 bases between them. The CDR3 consists of 14 residues. CDR1 and CDR2 (germline): GTSNPN, SVGIG (reference sequence). For the CDR3, the DNA is TGTGCCTGGACCCTGGTCCCCGGGGGAGAGACCCAGTACTTC. This translates into CAWTLVPGGETQYF.

This chain uses TRBV7-9 with TRBJ2-2; 7 bases are shared with TRBD2. Losses at the gene ends were 4 bases for V and 4 bases for J; bases not matched to a gene: 9. CDR3 length: 16 amino acids. Germline V lookup: CDR1 SEHNR, CDR2 FQNEAQ (reference sequence). The CDR3 region is CASSSRGGSSTGELFF. The CDR3 DNA reads as TGTGCCAGCAGCTCCCGTGGCGGGAGTTCCACCGGGGAGCTGTTTTTT.

The chain employs TRBV11-2 and TRBJ2-3; weak D call: TRBD1 (5 bases). The germline gives CDR1 SGHAT, CDR2 FQNNGV. This CDR3 has 12 amino acids. Trimming removed 2 bases at V and 8 bases at J, with 8 bases between. The CDR3 nucleotides read TGTGCCAGCAGCTTAAACCAGGGTACGCAGTATTTT. This encodes CASSLNQGTQYF.

The chain's CDR3 is CARSLGAPGDTQYF. CDR3 nucleotide sequence: TGTGCCAGAAGTTTGGGGGCGCCCGGAGATACGCAGTATTTT. V and J are TRBV30 and TRBJ2-3; D is possibly TRBD1 (6 bases). The CDR3 has 14 amino acids. The germline gives CDR1 GTSNPN, CDR2 SVGIG (reference sequence). The V end lost 8 bases, the J end lost 5 bases, and 20 bases lay between the germline ends.

The chain links TRBV5-1 to TRBJ2-3, with 7 bases aligning to TRBD1. Losses at the gene ends were 4 bases for V and 3 bases for J; bases not matched to a gene: 5. The CDR3 length is 14 residues. Germline CDR1 SGHRS, CDR2 YFSETQ. This CDR3 is CASSAGQVTDTQYF. CDR3 sequence (DNA): TGCGCCAGCAGCGCCGGACAGGTGACAGATACGCAGTATTTT. Supplemented by reference TRBV5-1 and TRBJ2-3, the full variable domain reads KAGVTQTPRYLIKTRGQQVTLSCSPISGHRSVSWYQQTPGQGLQFLFEYFSETQRNKGNFPGRFSGRQFSNSRSEMNVSTLELGDSALYLCASSAGQVTDTQYFGPGTRLTVL.

In this sample, this clone turned up a few times. The chain is built from TRBV19 and TRBJ1-5, with D unresolved. CDR3 length: 15 amino acids. V gave up 4 bases and J gave up 4 bases, with 14 bases separating them. Germline CDR1 and CDR2: LNHDA and SQIVND (reference sequence). CDR3 residues: CASSTNRRKNQPQHF. CDR3 DNA sequence: TGTGCCAGTAGTACCAACCGACGGAAGAATCAGCCCCAGCATTTT.

The rearrangement uses TRBV29-1 and TRBJ1-2; D is undetermined. V gave up 5 bases and J gave up 2 bases, with 6 bases separating them. Germline assignment: CDR1 SQVTM and CDR2 ANQGSEA. The CDR3 totals 11 residues. The DNA for the CDR3 is TGCAGCGTTCCGAAAAACTATGGCTACACCTTC. It translates to CSVPKNYGYTF.

The chain employs TRBV7-9 and TRBJ1-2; no clear D gene. This CDR3 comprises 16 residues. The V and J ends lost 1 base and 1 base respectively, with 13 bases between them. In germline, CDR1 is SEHNR, CDR2 FQNEAQ (reference sequence). The CDR3 sequence is CASSLDWGGNNYGYTF. The CDR3 DNA follows: TGTGCCAGCAGCTTAGATTGGGGAGGGAATAACTATGGCTACACCTTC.

This rearrangement joins TRBV2 to TRBJ1-1, with 7 positions matching TRBD1. Germline V lookup: CDR1 SNHLY, CDR2 FYNNEI. V dropped 6 bases and J dropped 1; count of bases not matched to a gene: 2. The CDR3 spans 13 residues. CDR3 protein: CASRGQWNTEAFF. The CDR3 nucleotides read TGTGCCAGCAGGGGACAGTGGAACACTGAAGCTTTCTTT.

The CDR3 loop reads CASSFNRNTEAFF. CDR3 coding DNA: TGCGCCAGCAGCTTTAACAGGAACACTGAAGCTTTCTTT. The rearrangement links TRBV5-1 to TRBJ1-1; no clear D. Per germline, CDR1 SGHRS and CDR2 YFSETQ. This CDR3 region has 13 residues. Trimming cost V 2 bases and J 1 base, with 6 bases left between them.

The chain carries TRBV5-1 and TRBJ2-2; tentative D call: TRBD1 (5 bases). The length of the CDR3 is 13 residues. Germline values: CDR1 SGHRS, CDR2 YFSETQ. The V and J ends lost 3 bases and 6 bases respectively, with 9 bases between them. CDR3 nucleotide sequence: TGCGCCAGCAGCTCGACAGTCTCCGGGGAGCTGTTTTTT. The encoded protein is CASSSTVSGELFF.